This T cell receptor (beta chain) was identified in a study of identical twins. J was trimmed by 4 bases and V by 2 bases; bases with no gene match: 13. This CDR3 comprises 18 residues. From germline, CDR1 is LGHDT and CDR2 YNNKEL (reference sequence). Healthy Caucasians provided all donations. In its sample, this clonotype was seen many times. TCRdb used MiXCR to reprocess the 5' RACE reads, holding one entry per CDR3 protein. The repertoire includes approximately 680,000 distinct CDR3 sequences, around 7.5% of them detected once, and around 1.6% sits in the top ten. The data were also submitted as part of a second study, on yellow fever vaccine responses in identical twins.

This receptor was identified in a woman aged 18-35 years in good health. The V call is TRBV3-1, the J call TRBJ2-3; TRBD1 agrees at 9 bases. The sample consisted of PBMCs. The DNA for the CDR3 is TGTGCCAGCAGCCAACTACCGGGACAGGGAGGTTTCTCAGATACGCAGTATTTT. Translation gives CASSQLPGQGGFSDTQYF.